This T cell receptor (beta chain) was profiled in a study of early T cells in non-severe SARS-CoV-2 infection. Study observations and caveats: Comparison of clonotypes with VDJdb favored anti-spike CD8 responses while missing private and CD4 specificities.

The CDR3 length is 13 residues. Germline CDR1 and CDR2: MGHDK and SYGVNS. V dropped 2 bases and J dropped 3 bases, with 7 bases sitting between them. Tagging with unique molecular identifiers was applied to individual cDNA molecules. TCRdb itself ran the 5' RACE reads through MiXCR, one entry per CDR3 protein. The sample has 75,000 or so distinct CDR3 sequences; about 12% are singletons. This clonotype was seen many times. Its antigen is not identified. The sequence was obtained from an adult who was a healthcare worker with PCR-confirmed SARS-CoV-2 infection or an uninfected control (not recorded which). This rearrangement joins TRBV25-1 to TRBJ2-5; D is ambiguous. The material sequenced was whole blood. Here the CDR3 reads CASSEIGKETQYF. As DNA, the CDR3 is TGTGCCAGCAGTGAAATAGGAAAAGAGACCCAGTACTTC.